This TCR beta chain comes out of a study of OX40 agonist ivuxolimab in advanced cancers. The wider study: Past anti-PD-1, anti-PD-L1 or anti-CTLA-4 therapy was accepted, and roughly 37% had received some.

Unmatched junction bases numbered 7, after V lost 5 bases and J lost 0 bases. Germline loops: CDR1 MNHEY, CDR2 SVGAGI. CDR3 length: 15 residues. TCRdb's copy holds only in-frame clones and misses some; the assay was immunoSEQ multiplex PCR. The repertoire holds nearly 60,000 clones, over 75% seen once, with approximately 3.4% in the top ten. Study observations and caveats: Some patients who did not respond also had low normalized T-cell clonal expansion.

Notes on this clone: Its antigen is undetermined.

The rearrangement links TRBV6-5 to TRBJ2-7, with 7 bases identical to TRBD1. The sequence derives from an adult with an advanced solid tumor such as melanoma, head and neck, liver or kidney cancer. Specimen: CD4+ or CD8+ T cells sorted from blood, collected in a trial of the OX40 agonist ivuxolimab. The DNA of the CDR3 is TGTGCCAGCAGTCTAACAGGGGAATCCTCCTACGAGCAGTACTTC. Amino acids: CASSLTGESSYEQYF.